These 12 T cell receptor beta chains share one sample of origin, sequenced in a study of T cells after posttransplantation cyclophosphamide. Treatment was busulfan-fludarabine conditioning, a marrow graft, and cyclophosphamide on days +3 and +4. Repertoires were generated with immunoSEQ multiplex PCR, while TCRdb's copy carries only in-frame clones and drops some. The sample lists tens of thousands of clones, 78% seen once, with approximately 8.7% in the top ten. The material sequenced was CD4+ T cells sorted from blood, taken approximately 1,900 days after a stem cell transplant with posttransplant cyclophosphamide. These receptors originate from a female patient between 40 and 50 years old who received an allogeneic stem cell transplant from a related donor, was CMV-positive, and had no GVHD. Part of the T cells may come from the graft donor.

This clone was seen just once. The chain uses TRBV15 and TRBJ2-2; tentatively, D is TRBD2 (6 bases). CDR1 and CDR2 from the germline V gene are LNHNV and YYDKDF (reference sequence). This CDR3 is 17 amino acids long. The germline V and J ends were trimmed by 3 bases and 1 base, with 15 bases remaining between them. CDR3 amino acids: CATSRDAGRGNTGELFF. The CDR3 DNA sequence: TGTGCCACCAGCAGGGACGCGGGGCGGGGGAACACCGGGGAGCTGTTTTTT.

V usage is TRBV2 and J usage is TRBJ1-6, with D possibly matching TRBD1 (5 bases). Trimming took 5 bases from V and 9 from J, leaving 14 bases between them. Germline V lookup: CDR1 SNHLY, CDR2 FYNNEI. This CDR3 spans 14 amino acids. CDR3 in DNA: TGTGCCAGCAGTCCGATCAGGGAGGGTTCACCCCTCCACTTT. Translating it yields CASSPIREGSPLHF.

The rearrangement uses TRBV11-1 and TRBJ2-7, with TRBD1 as a possible D gene (6 bases). This CDR3 contains 15 residues. Looked up from germline, CDR1 is SGHAT and CDR2 is FQDESV (reference sequence). Trimming stripped 3 bases from V and 2 bases from J, with 14 bases between. Here the CDR3 DNA reads TGTGCCAGCAGCTTCGGTCAACAGGGAACCTACGAGCAGTACTTC. Translated, it gives CASSFGQQGTYEQYF.

The rearrangement links TRBV6-1 to TRBJ2-2, with D possibly being TRBD1 (6 bases). Trimming took off 1 base at V and 6 bases at J, with 15 bases between the two ends. CDR1 is MNHNS and CDR2 is SASEGT in the germline V gene. The CDR3 contains 16 residues. CDR3 nucleotide sequence: TGTGCCAGCAGTGAAGTTGACAGGAGAATCGCCGGGGAGCTGTTTTTT. Protein: CASSEVDRRIAGELFF.

This sequence joins TRBV7-9 and TRBJ1-1; no clear D. Germline CDR1 is SEHNR and CDR2 is FQNEAQ (reference sequence). V lost 1 base to trimming and J lost 1 base, with 7 bases between them. CDR3 length: 14 amino acids. The CDR3 region is CASSLGPQNTEAFF. Here the CDR3 DNA reads TGTGCCAGCAGCTTAGGGCCGCAGAACACTGAAGCTTTCTTT.

This clone was seen more than once but under ten times. The rearrangement links TRBV5-6 to TRBJ1-1; the D is unclear. Trimming removed 0 bases from V and 1 base from J, with 7 bases in between. CDR3 size: 14 residues. CDR1 is SGHDT and CDR2 is YYEEEE in the germline V gene. CDR3 DNA sequence: TGTGCCAGCAGCTTGGTGGGAGGGAACACTGAAGCTTTCTTT. It translates to CASSLVGGNTEAFF.

The chain joins TRBV9 to TRBJ2-1; 8 bases line up with TRBD1. Germline values: CDR1 SGDLS, CDR2 YYNGEE. The CDR3 is 15 residues long. The V and J ends lost 0 bases and 4 bases, in that order; junction bases with no gene match: 3. The CDR3 sequence: CASSVAGQVYNEQFF. The CDR3 coding sequence is TGTGCCAGCAGCGTAGCGGGACAGGTATACAATGAGCAGTTCTTC.

This chain links TRBV11-3 with TRBJ2-2; D might be TRBD1 (6 bases). V gave up 5 bases and J gave up 4 bases, with 17 bases separating them. The CDR3 totals 16 residues. Per the germline V gene, CDR1 is SGHNT and CDR2 is YENEEA. CDR3 amino acids: CASSPGATGGTGELFF. CDR3 DNA: TGTGCCAGCAGCCCGGGTGCGACAGGCGGCACCGGGGAGCTGTTTTTT.

The chain employs TRBV5-3 and TRBJ2-1; 8 positions agree with TRBD2. TRBV5-3 is labeled an ORF, and its function is uncertain. The length of the CDR3 is 15 residues. J lost 2 bases, V lost 0 bases, and 1 base had no gene match. This CDR3 reads CARSLGRGAYNEQFF. The DNA for the CDR3 is TGTGCCAGAAGCTTGGGGCGGGGGGCCTACAATGAGCAGTTCTTC.

This clone was counted only a few times. This chain connects TRBV11-2 to TRBJ2-2; D remains ambiguous. This CDR3 region has 14 residues. The V end was cut by 5 bases, the J end by 3 bases, with 10 bases between. Germline lookup yields CDR1 SGHAT and CDR2 FQNNGV. The CDR3 loop reads CASSPSQYTGELFF. The CDR3 DNA reads TGTGCCAGCAGCCCCTCCCAGTACACCGGGGAGCTGTTTTTT.

This clone turned up a few times. This chain uses TRBV2 with TRBJ1-2; 8 bases are a match to TRBD1. V shed 4 bases and J 2 bases; nucleotides not matched to a gene: 6. The CDR3 sequence is 15 residues long. CDR1 and CDR2 (germline): SNHLY, FYNNEI. CDR3 sequence reads: CASSGNRQGNYGYTF. The CDR3 bases are TGTGCCAGCAGTGGTAACAGACAGGGGAACTATGGCTACACCTTC.

This clone has more than one count but fewer than ten. V and J are TRBV2 and TRBJ1-1; D is undetermined. V lost 6 bases to trimming and J lost 0 bases, with 14 bases between them. Germline CDR1 reads SNHLY; CDR2 reads FYNNEI. The CDR3 is 15 amino acids. CDR3 sequence reads: CASSPNKLVNTEAFF. The CDR3 nucleotides are TGTGCCAGCAGCCCGAATAAGTTAGTGAACACTGAAGCTTTCTTT. Based on the CDR3 plus reference TRBV2 and TRBJ1-1, the full variable domain is EPEVTQTPSHQVTQMGQEVILRCVPISNHLYFYWYRQILGQKVEFLVSFYNNEISEKSEIFDDQFSVERPDGSNFTLKIRSTKLEDSAMYFCASSPNKLVNTEAFFGQGTRLTVV.